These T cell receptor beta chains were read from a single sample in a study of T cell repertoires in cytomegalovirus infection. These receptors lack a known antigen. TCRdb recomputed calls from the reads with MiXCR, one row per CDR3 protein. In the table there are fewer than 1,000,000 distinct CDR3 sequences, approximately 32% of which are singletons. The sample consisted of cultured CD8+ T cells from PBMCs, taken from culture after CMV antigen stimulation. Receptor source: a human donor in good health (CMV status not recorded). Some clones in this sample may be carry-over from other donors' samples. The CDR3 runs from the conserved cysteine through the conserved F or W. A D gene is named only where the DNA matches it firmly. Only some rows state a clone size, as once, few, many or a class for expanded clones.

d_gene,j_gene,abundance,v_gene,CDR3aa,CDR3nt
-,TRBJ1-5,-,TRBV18,CASSPPGAINQPQHF,TGTGCCAGCTCACCACCTGGGGCGATAAATCAGCCCCAGCATTTT
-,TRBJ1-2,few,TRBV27,CASSLSRGDNYGYTF,TGTGCCAGCAGTTTATCTAGGGGGGATAACTATGGCTACACCTTC
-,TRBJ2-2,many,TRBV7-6,CASSFRGLNTGELFF,TGTGCCAGCAGCTTTCGGGGTTTGAACACCGGGGAGCTGTTTTTT
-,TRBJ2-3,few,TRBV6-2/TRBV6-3,CASSLRGTVVFTDTQYF,TGTGCCAGCAGTCTCCGAGGGACCGTTGTGTTCACAGATACGCAGTATTTT
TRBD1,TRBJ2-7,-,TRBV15,CATSRGQARSYEQYF,TGTGCCACCAGCAGGGGACAGGCGAGGTCCTACGAGCAGTACTTC
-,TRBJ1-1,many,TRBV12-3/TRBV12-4,CASSLDSGRNRLPPKNMNTEAFF,TGTGCCAGCAGTTTAGATTCGGGACGGAACCGCCTGCCCCCAAAAAACATGAACACTGAAGCTTTCTTT
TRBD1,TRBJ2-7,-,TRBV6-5,CASRVQGEAYEQYF,TGTGCCAGCAGGGTTCAGGGGGAAGCCTACGAGCAGTACTTC
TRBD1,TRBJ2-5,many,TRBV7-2,CASSLGTGWGETQYF,TGTGCCAGCAGCTTAGGGACAGGATGGGGCGAGACCCAGTACTTC
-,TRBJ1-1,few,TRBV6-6,CASSYSDFAEAFF,TGTGCCAGCAGTTACTCGGATTTCGCTGAAGCTTTCTTT
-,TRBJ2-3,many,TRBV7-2,CASSYSGDTQYF,TGTGCCAGCAGCTACAGCGGGGATACGCAGTATTTT
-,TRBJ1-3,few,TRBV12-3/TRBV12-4,CAHSSGNTIYF,TGTGCCCATAGCTCTGGAAACACCATATATTTT
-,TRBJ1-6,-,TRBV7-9,CASSAPGGINNSPLHF,TGTGCCAGCAGCGCCCCCGGTGGGATAAATAATTCACCCCTCCACTTT
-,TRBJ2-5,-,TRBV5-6,CASSWSSGPGGGETQYF,TGTGCCAGCAGCTGGTCCTCCGGGCCGGGGGGCGGTGAGACCCAGTACTTC
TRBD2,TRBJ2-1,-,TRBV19,CASSIGTVRGGSSYNEQFF,TGTGCCAGTAGTATAGGGACGGTTCGGGGGGGGAGCTCCTACAATGAGCAGTTCTTC
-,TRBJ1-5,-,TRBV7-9,CATWQEGGNQPQHF,TGTGCCACGTGGCAGGAAGGGGGCAATCAGCCCCAGCATTTT
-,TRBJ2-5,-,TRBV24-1,CATSDHRAGETQYF,TGTGCCACCAGTGATCACAGGGCTGGGGAGACCCAGTACTTC
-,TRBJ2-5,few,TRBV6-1,CASSEATGFEETQYF,TGTGCCAGCAGTGAAGCAACAGGGTTCGAAGAGACCCAGTACTTC
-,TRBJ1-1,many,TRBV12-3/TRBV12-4,CASSLGSRLVAEAFF,TGTGCCAGCAGTTTGGGGTCCCGACTAGTCGCTGAAGCTTTCTTT
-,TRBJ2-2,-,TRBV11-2,CASSPDRPRGKNTGELFF,TGTGCCAGCAGCCCGGACAGGCCACGGGGGAAAAACACCGGGGAGCTGTTTTTT
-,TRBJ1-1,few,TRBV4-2,CASSQESTGLEAFF,TGTGCCAGCAGCCAAGAGAGTACGGGGTTGGAAGCTTTCTTT
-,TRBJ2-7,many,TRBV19,CASSIAGQKKYF,TGTGCCAGTAGTATAGCCGGACAGAAGAAGTACTTC
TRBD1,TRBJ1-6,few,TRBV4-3,CASSQDETGGLGSPLHF,TGCGCCAGCAGCCAAGATGAGACAGGGGGCTTAGGTTCACCCCTCCACTTT
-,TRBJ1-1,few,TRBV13,CASSSFKFSEAFF,TGTGCCAGCAGCTCATTTAAGTTCTCTGAAGCTTTCTTT
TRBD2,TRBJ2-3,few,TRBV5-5,CASSLRGTSGGKDTQYF,TGTGCCAGCAGCTTGCGGGGGACTAGCGGGGGGAAAGATACGCAGTATTTT
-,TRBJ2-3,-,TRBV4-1,CASSQDTPLDTQYF,TGCGCCAGCAGCCAAGATACCCCATTAGATACGCAGTATTTT
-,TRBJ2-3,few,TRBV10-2,CASSELGTTDTQYF,TGCGCCAGCAGTGAGTTGGGGACCACAGATACGCAGTATTTT
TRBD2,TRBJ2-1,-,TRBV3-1,CASRHAPIGGGANEQFF,TGTGCCAGCAGGCATGCCCCCATTGGCGGGGGGGCCAATGAGCAGTTCTTC
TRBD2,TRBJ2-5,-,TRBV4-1,CASSQDGALAGGHRGAQYF,TGCGCCAGCAGCCAAGATGGGGCGCTAGCGGGGGGTCACCGTGGGGCCCAGTACTTC
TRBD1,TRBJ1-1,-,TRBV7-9,CASSPRTGRDTEAFF,TGTGCCAGCAGCCCGCGGACAGGACGGGACACTGAAGCTTTCTTT
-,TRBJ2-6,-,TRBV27,CASSLSTGANVLTF,TGTGCCAGCAGTTTATCTACCGGGGCCAACGTCCTGACTTTC
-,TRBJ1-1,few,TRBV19,CASSIGLDTEAFF,TGTGCCAGTAGTATAGGGTTGGACACTGAAGCTTTCTTT
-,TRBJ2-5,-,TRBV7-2,CASSSRGTQETQYF,TGTGCCAGCAGCTCACGGGGCACCCAAGAGACCCAGTACTTC
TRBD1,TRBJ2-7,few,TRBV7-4,CASSFPGQVGAEQYF,TGTGCCAGCAGCTTCCCGGGACAGGTTGGGGCCGAGCAGTACTTC
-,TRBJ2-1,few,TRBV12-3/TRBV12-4,CASSLPSAYNEQFF,TGTGCCAGCAGTCTACCTTCTGCCTACAATGAGCAGTTCTTC
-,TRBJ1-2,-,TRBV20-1,CSATGQGRNGYTF,TGCAGTGCTACCGGGCAGGGCAGGAATGGCTACACCTTC
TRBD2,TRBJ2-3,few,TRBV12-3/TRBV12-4,CASSFLAGWSDTQYF,TGTGCCAGCAGTTTCCTAGCGGGCTGGTCAGATACGCAGTATTTT
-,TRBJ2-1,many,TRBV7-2,CASSLQILPNYNEQFF,TGTGCCAGCAGTTTACAGATCCTACCCAACTACAATGAGCAGTTCTTC
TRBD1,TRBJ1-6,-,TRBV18,CASSPFRDRGDNSPLHF,TGTGCCAGCTCACCCTTTCGTGACAGGGGCGATAATTCACCCCTCCACTTT
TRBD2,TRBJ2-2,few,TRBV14,CASSQEWSGVGTGELFF,TGTGCCAGCAGCCAAGAATGGAGCGGGGTCGGCACCGGGGAGCTGTTTTTT
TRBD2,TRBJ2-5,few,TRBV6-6,CASREIRLAGEETQYF,TGTGCCAGCAGGGAAATTCGACTAGCGGGAGAAGAGACCCAGTACTTC
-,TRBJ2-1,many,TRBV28,CASSLDPNEQFF,TGTGCCAGCAGTTTAGACCCCAATGAGCAGTTCTTC
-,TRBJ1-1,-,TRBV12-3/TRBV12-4,CASSPLPHTEAFF,TGTGCCAGCAGTCCACTCCCCCACACTGAAGCTTTCTTT
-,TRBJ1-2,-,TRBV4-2,CASSQVRGMEDGYTF,TGTGCCAGCAGCCAAGTCCGTGGGATGGAGGATGGCTACACCTTC
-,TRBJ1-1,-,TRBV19,CASTPWGALEAFF,TGTGCCAGTACCCCGTGGGGGGCCCTTGAAGCTTTCTTT
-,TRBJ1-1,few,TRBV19,CASIETGTEAFF,TGTGCCAGTATTGAAACCGGGACAGAAGCTTTCTTT
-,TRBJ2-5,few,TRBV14,CASSLLTGGLQETQYF,TGTGCCAGCAGCCTCCTCACGGGGGGCCTACAAGAGACCCAGTACTTC
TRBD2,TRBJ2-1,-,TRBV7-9,CASSSKMSGGGHNEQFF,TGTGCCAGCAGCTCAAAGATGAGCGGGGGGGGTCACAATGAGCAGTTCTTC
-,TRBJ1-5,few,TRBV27,CASRSGANQPQHF,TGTGCCAGCAGATCAGGGGCGAATCAGCCCCAGCATTTT
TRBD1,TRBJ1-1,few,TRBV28,CASSGTGGDLDTEAFF,TGTGCCAGCTCCGGGACAGGGGGCGACTTAGACACTGAAGCTTTCTTT
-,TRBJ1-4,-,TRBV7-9,CTSSYQEEKLFF,TGTACCAGCAGCTATCAAGAGGAAAAACTGTTTTTT